The entry below describes one T cell receptor (beta chain). Its antigen is unidentified. The data were taken from a study of T cell repertoires in cytomegalovirus infection. Study background: Public signatures in TCR beta pointed to CMV infection and matching HLA type. Study outcomes and limitations: Summed public TCR beta family frequency identified CMV carriers bearing the relevant HLA. What dominated the ex vivo response were HLA-C-restricted CMV-specific TCR beta clonotypes.

J lost 9 bases, V lost 3 bases, and 11 bases had no gene match. The germline V gene has CDR1 DFQATT and CDR2 SNEGSKA (reference sequence). The CDR3 extends over 15 amino acids. TCRdb reanalysed the reads using MiXCR and keeps one entry per CDR3 protein. This sample has under 200,000 distinct CDR3 sequences; roughly 15% occur once, and the top ten carry 18%. The source is a human donor in good health (CMV status not recorded). Some clones in this sample may be carry-over from other donors' samples. The chain carries TRBV20-1 and TRBJ2-1; 10 bases align to TRBD2. Sequenced input: CD8+ T cells from PBMCs. CDR3 sequence: CSASMLSGGASEQFF. Written as DNA, the CDR3 is TGCAGTGCTAGTATGCTAAGCGGGGGGGCCTCTGAGCAGTTCTTC.